This TCR beta chain was found in a study of T cell repertoires in cytomegalovirus infection. Whole-study context: Both CMV infection and a matching HLA type were indicated by public TCR beta signatures.

On this clonotype itself: Its target is not known.

This CDR3 region has 16 residues. V dropped 0 bases and J dropped 2; count of bases not matched to a gene: 1. In germline, CDR1 is MNHEY, CDR2 SVGAGI. TCRdb reprocessed the reads via MiXCR and lists one record per CDR3 protein. The repertoire has about 830,000 distinct CDR3 sequences, about 33% of them found once; the top ten carry around an eighth. Points from the study as a whole: Cumulative frequency (of public TCR beta family members) identified carriers of CMV plus the relevant HLA.

The rearrangement joins TRBV6-5 to TRBJ2-1; TRBD2 agrees at 10 bases. Sequenced here: cultured CD8+ T cells from PBMCs, sampled from culture after CMV antigen stimulation. This receptor was obtained from a human donor in good health (CMV status not recorded). Some clones in this sample may be carry-over from other donors' samples. The CDR3 sequence is CASSYSSGGTYNEQFF. CDR3 sequence (DNA): TGTGCCAGCAGTTACTCTAGCGGGGGGACCTACAATGAGCAGTTCTTC.